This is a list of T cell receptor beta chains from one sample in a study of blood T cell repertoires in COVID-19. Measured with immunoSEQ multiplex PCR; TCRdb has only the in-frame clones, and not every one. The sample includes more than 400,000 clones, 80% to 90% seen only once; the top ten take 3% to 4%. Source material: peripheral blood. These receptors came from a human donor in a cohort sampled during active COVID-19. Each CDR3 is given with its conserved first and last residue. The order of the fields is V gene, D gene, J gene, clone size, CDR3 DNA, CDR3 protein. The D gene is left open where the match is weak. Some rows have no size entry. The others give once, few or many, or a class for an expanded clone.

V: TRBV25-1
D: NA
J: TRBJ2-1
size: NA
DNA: TGTGCCAGCAGCCAAAAGGAGGACAGCTTCTACAATGAGCAGTTCTTC
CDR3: CASSQKEDSFYNEQFF

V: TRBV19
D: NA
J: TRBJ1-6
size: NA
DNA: TGTGCCAGTAGTATGTCCAGGGCTAATTCACCCCTCCACTTT
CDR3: CASSMSRANSPLHF

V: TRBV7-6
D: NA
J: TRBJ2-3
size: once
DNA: TGTGCCAGCAGCTCTTGGGCGGGACGCACAGATACGCAGTATTTT
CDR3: CASSSWAGRTDTQYF

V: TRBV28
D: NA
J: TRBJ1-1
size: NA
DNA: TGTGCCAGCAGGAAGTCGGGGGGGAACACTGAAGCTTTCTTT
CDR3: CASRKSGGNTEAFF

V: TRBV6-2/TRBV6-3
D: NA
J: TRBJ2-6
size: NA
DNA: TGTGCCAGCAGTTACGGCGCGGGTTCTGGGGCCAACGTCCTGACTTTC
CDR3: CASSYGAGSGANVLTF

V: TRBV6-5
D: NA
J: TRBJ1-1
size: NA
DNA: TGTGCCAGCAGTCAAACAGGGTCAGGGCACACTGAAGCTTTCTTT
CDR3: CASSQTGSGHTEAFF

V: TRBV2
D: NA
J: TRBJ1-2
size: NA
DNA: TGTGCCAGCATCTTAAGGACTCCCGCCTTC
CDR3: CASILRTPAF

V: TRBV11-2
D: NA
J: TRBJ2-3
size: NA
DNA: TGTGCCAGCAGCTTCGGGGTCTCCACAGATACGCAGTATTTT
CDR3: CASSFGVSTDTQYF

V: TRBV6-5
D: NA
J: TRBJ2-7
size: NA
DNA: TGTGCCAGCAGTTCTAGCGAGCCGCCTAATAGGCAGTACTTC
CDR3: CASSSSEPPNRQYF

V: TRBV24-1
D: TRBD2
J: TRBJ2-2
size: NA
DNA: TGTGCCACCAGTGGGACTAGCGGGAGTGGCGGGGAGCTGTTTTTT
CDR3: CATSGTSGSGGELFF